These 22 T cell receptor beta chains share one sample of origin, sequenced in a study of shared clonotypes between healthy human individuals. TCRdb's copy holds only in-frame clones and misses some; the assay was immunoSEQ multiplex PCR. The profile shows around 940,000 clones, around three quarters of them singletons. The sample comprised memory CD4+ T cells sorted from blood. The subset here: CD45RA-negative fraction. The receptors originated from a man aged 18 to 29 in good health.

The chain has TRBV4-3 and TRBJ1-2, with D maybe TRBD1 (5 bases). With 4 bases removed from V and 4 bases from J, the gap between germline ends came to 7 bases. Per germline, CDR1 LGHNA and CDR2 YSLEER. CDR3 length: 12 amino acids. In DNA form, the CDR3 reads TGCGCCAGCAGCCGGGACGGCTATGGCTACACCTTC. It codes for CASSRDGYGYTF.

This clone was detected a few times. The CDR3 carries no conserved terminal phenylalanine or tryptophan, so it likely arises from a read error. No DNA is shown, since the ends of the CDR3 on it are uncertain; the CDR3 is the one TCRdb lists. The J gene is TRBJ1-5, the V gene TRBV23-1. TRBV23-1 is labeled an ORF, and its function is uncertain. The CDR3 has 8 residues if both end residues are counted. This CDR3 is CASSHGRR.

V gene TRBV2 combines with J gene TRBJ1-4; D gene ambiguous. Looked up from germline, CDR1 is SNHLY and CDR2 is FYNNEI. Trimming removed 6 bases from V and 5 bases from J, with 7 bases in between. The CDR3 loop spans 12 amino acids. CDR3 sequence (DNA): TGTGCCAGCAGGACGGGGAATGAAAAACTGTTTTTT. This codes for CASRTGNEKLFF.

This chain connects TRBV11-2 to TRBJ2-4, with D tentatively TRBD2 (5 bases). The V gene's germline CDR1 is SGHAT and CDR2 FQNNGV. CDR3 length: 14 amino acids. Trimming took off 8 bases at V and 4 bases at J, with 15 bases between the two ends. The CDR3 DNA sequence: TGTGCCAGCGCCCTCCGGGGAACGAAAAACATTCAGTACTTC. It is translated as CASALRGTKNIQYF.

This clone was recorded a few times. V is TRBV5-1 and J is TRBJ2-3; TRBD2 matches at 7 bases. The V segment lost 0 bases and the J segment 0 bases; nucleotides outside the gene matches: 4. The germline V gene encodes CDR1 SGHRS and CDR2 YFSETQ. This CDR3 region has 16 residues. The CDR3 region is CASSLAISGSTDTQYF. The CDR3 DNA is TGCGCCAGCAGCTTGGCGATTAGCGGGAGCACAGATACGCAGTATTTT.

The J gene is TRBJ2-2, the V gene TRBV29-1; D remains ambiguous. The CDR3 is 13 residues long. The V gene lost 5 bases and the J gene lost 0 bases, with 7 bases spanning the gap. Germline CDR1 and CDR2: SQVTM and ANQGSEA. The CDR3 DNA reads TGCAGCGTTCAACACACGAACACCGGGGAGCTGTTTTTT. Residues: CSVQHTNTGELFF.

As regards this clone: Other DNA variants within this sample encode the same CDR3. This chain joins TRBV6-6 and TRBJ1-2, with D possibly matching TRBD1 (5 bases). Per germline, CDR1 MNHNY and CDR2 SVGAGI (reference sequence). Deletions cut 0 bases from V and 8 bases from J, with 10 bases between. This CDR3 spans 13 amino acids. CDR3 amino acids: CASSYSGGSGYTF. CDR3 in DNA: TGTGCCAGCAGTTACTCTGGGGGATCCGGCTACACCTTC.

The rearrangement uses TRBV7-9 and TRBJ1-2, with D maybe TRBD1 (5 bases). V was shortened by 2 bases and J by 6 bases, with 10 bases between the two germline ends. The CDR3 consists of 13 residues. The germline V gene encodes CDR1 SEHNR and CDR2 FQNEAQ (reference sequence). The DNA for the CDR3 is TGTGCCAGCAGCTTACTACAGACAGATGGCTACACCTTC. It yields the protein CASSLLQTDGYTF.

The chain uses TRBV28 and TRBJ1-4; D is possibly TRBD1 (6 bases). Between the trimmed V and J ends, which lost 7 bases and 8 bases, there was a span of 23 bases. Germline CDR1 MDHEN, CDR2 SYDVKM. The CDR3 has 16 amino acids. The CDR3 bases are TGTGCCAGCACCTCCACTGTGGGACAAAGGGGGGAAAAACTGTTTTTT. Translation gives CASTSTVGQRGEKLFF.

V gene TRBV6-5 combines with J gene TRBJ1-1; tentatively, D is TRBD1 (5 bases). CDR1 is MNHEY and CDR2 is SVGAGI in the germline V gene. The CDR3 loop spans 14 amino acids. Trimming stripped 5 bases from V and 5 bases from J, with 15 bases between. The CDR3 loop reads CASSTGALGTEAFF. The CDR3 DNA is TGTGCCAGCAGTACCGGGGCCCTCGGGACTGAAGCTTTCTTT.

This chain joins TRBV15 and TRBJ1-4, with D unclear. The CDR3 extends over 14 amino acids. Germline V lookup: CDR1 LNHNV, CDR2 YYDKDF (reference sequence). V lost 4 bases to trimming and J lost 4 bases, with 10 bases between them. The CDR3 loop is CATSNGLVNEKLFF. CDR3 sequence (DNA): TGTGCCACCAGCAACGGACTGGTTAATGAAAAACTGTTTTTT.

V is TRBV4-1 and J is TRBJ2-5; 11 positions agree with TRBD1. This CDR3 contains 17 residues. Germline V gene sequence: CDR1 MGHRA, CDR2 YSYEKL. Trimming cost V 2 bases and J 1 base; bases outside gene matches: 6. CDR3 sequence reads: CASSQIGQGAVQETQYF. The CDR3 DNA sequence: TGCGCCAGCAGCCAAATTGGACAGGGGGCCGTCCAAGAGACCCAGTACTTC.

This chain joins TRBV5-1 and TRBJ2-5; D is ambiguous. V lost 0 bases, J lost 1 base, and 13 bases lay in between. Germline CDR1 SGHRS, CDR2 YFSETQ. The CDR3 spans 16 residues. Here the CDR3 DNA reads TGCGCCAGCAGCTTGGGGCTAGGAAAAGGCCAAGAGACCCAGTACTTC. Encoded protein: CASSLGLGKGQETQYF.

The chain links TRBV2 to TRBJ1-4; no reliable D call. CDR1 SNHLY and CDR2 FYNNEI come from the germline V gene. This CDR3 region has 16 residues. The ends were cut back, 2 bases at V and 2 bases at J, with 12 bases in the middle. CDR3: CASSEFPLGTNEKLFF. CDR3 nucleotide sequence: TGTGCCAGCAGTGAATTTCCGTTGGGGACTAATGAAAAACTGTTTTTT.

This clone has just one count. CDR3 amino acids: CASSLGSGSSGGRKYF. In DNA form, the CDR3 reads TGTGCCAGCAGCTTGGGCTCGGGGAGTAGCGGGGGCCGTAAGTACTTC. J is TRBJ2-5 and V is TRBV5-4; 9 bases line up with TRBD2. V was clipped by 0 bases and J by 12 bases; unmatched bases: 15. The CDR3 is 16 amino acids. CDR1 is SGHNT and CDR2 is YYREEE in the germline V gene (reference sequence).

This clone was counted only a few times. The chain couples TRBV6-5 to TRBJ1-4; D is uncertain. CDR3 length equals 13 residues. The ends were cut back, 3 bases at V and 5 bases at J, with 7 bases in the middle. Germline V gene data show CDR1 as MNHEY and CDR2 as SVGAGI. The CDR3: CASSYIRNEKLFF. CDR3 in DNA: TGTGCCAGCAGTTATATCAGGAATGAAAAACTGTTTTTT.

Remarks on this clone: Other DNA sequences from this sample encode an identical CDR3 as well. The genes are TRBV7-2 and TRBJ2-3; D call uncertain. The CDR3 length is 12 residues. Germline V lookup: CDR1 SGHTA, CDR2 FQGNSA. Trimming removed 6 bases at V and 3 bases at J, with 7 bases between. DNA for the CDR3: TGTGCCAGCAGTCCGAGGACAGATACGCAGTATTTT. This gives the protein CASSPRTDTQYF.

The rearrangement uses TRBV6-1 and TRBJ2-7, with TRBD1 matching over 9 bases. With 8 bases clipped from V and 4 bases from J, the junction kept 9 bases outside the gene matches. This CDR3 has 14 residues. The germline V gene encodes CDR1 MNHNS and CDR2 SASEGT. The CDR3: CASSGTGILYEQYF. In DNA, the CDR3 is TGTGCCAGCTCTGGGACAGGGATTCTATACGAGCAGTACTTC.

The genes are TRBV19 and TRBJ1-5; D not resolved. The V end was cut by 11 bases, the J end by 3 bases, with 17 bases between. This CDR3 region has 14 residues. Germline CDR1 LNHDA, CDR2 SQIVND (reference sequence). CDR3 residues: CAGSKGADNQPQHF. The CDR3 nucleotides are TGTGCCGGATCTAAGGGTGCTGACAATCAGCCCCAGCATTTT.

This chain uses TRBV19 with TRBJ1-1; D gene uncertain. The CDR3 extends over 11 amino acids. Trimming pared 4 bases from V and 3 bases from J, leaving 3 bases between. Germline V lookup: CDR1 LNHDA, CDR2 SQIVND (reference sequence). CDR3 protein: CASSSYTEAFF. For the CDR3, the DNA is TGTGCCAGTAGTAGCTACACTGAAGCTTTCTTT. The full variable domain, in which reference TRBV19 and TRBJ1-1 provide the parts outside the CDR3, is DGGITQSPKYLFRKEGQNVTLSCEQNLNHDAMYWYRQDPGQGLRLIYYSQIVNDFQKGDIAEGYSVSREKKESFPLTVTSAQKNPTAFYLCASSSYTEAFFGQGTRLTVV.

This clone was detected once. This chain links TRBV7-8 with TRBJ1-5; no reliable D call. Germline lookup yields CDR1 SGHVS and CDR2 FQNEAQ. The V end lost 8 bases, the J end lost 0 bases, and 8 bases lay between the germline ends. CDR3 length: 13 amino acids. The CDR3 is CASWVYSNQPQHF. CDR3 DNA: TGTGCCAGCTGGGTCTATAGCAATCAGCCCCAGCATTTT.

The rearrangement links TRBV10-3 to TRBJ2-7, with 8 bases matching TRBD2. CDR3 size: 16 residues. Germline loops: CDR1 ENHRY, CDR2 SYGVKD. The V gene end was trimmed by 0 bases and the J gene end by 5 bases; junction bases not matched to a gene: 9. The CDR3 protein is CAISESPAGVRNEQYF. The DNA of the CDR3 is TGTGCCATCAGTGAGTCGCCAGCGGGAGTAAGAAACGAGCAGTACTTC.